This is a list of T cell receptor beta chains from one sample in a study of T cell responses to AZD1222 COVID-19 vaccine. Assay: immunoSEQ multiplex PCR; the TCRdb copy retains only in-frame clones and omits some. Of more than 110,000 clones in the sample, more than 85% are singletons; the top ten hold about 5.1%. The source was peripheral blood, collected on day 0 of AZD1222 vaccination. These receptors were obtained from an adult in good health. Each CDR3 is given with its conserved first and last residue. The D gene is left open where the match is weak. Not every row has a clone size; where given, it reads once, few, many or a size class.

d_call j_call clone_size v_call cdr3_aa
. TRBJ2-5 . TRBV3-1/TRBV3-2 CASSYQETQYF
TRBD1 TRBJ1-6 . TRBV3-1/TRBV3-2 CASSQTDRDSPLHF
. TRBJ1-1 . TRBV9 CASSASSRLNTEAFF
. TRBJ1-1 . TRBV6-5 CASSQRGMNTEAFF
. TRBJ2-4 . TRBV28 CASSLLPFTSGSKNIQYF
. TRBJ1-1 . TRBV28 CASSLPSSNTEAFF
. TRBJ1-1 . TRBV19 CASSIRYTEAFF
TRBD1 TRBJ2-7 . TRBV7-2 CASSTGTGYHEQYF
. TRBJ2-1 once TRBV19 CASTTSIGAEQFF
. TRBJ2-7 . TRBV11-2 CASSFSPPARSGEQYF
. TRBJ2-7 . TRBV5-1 CASSSSGPYEQYF
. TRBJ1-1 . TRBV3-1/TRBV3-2 CASSQDRQGTEAFF
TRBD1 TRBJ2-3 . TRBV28 CASLTGGYTDTQYF
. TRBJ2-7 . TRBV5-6 CASSLSGTEQYF
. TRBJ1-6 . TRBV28 CASSLAAALHF
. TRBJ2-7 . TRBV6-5 CASSHLGGSYEQYF
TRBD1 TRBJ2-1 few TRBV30 CAWSPGQGADNEQFF
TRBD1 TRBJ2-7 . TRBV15 CATSMPGQGTSYEQYF
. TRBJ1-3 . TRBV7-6 CASSLDGRLVVSGNTIYF
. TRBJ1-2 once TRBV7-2 CASSPGGLNYGYTF
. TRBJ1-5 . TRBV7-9 CASSLGAGNQPQHF
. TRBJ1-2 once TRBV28 CASLDFAGGGGYTF
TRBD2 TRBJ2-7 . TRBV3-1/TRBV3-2 CASSQDVLAGLGEQYF
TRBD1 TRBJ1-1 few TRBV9 CASSPGQGNTEAFF
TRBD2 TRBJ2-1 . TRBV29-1 CSVVSVAGSSSYNEQFF
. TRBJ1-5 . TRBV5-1 CASSLQGNQPQHF
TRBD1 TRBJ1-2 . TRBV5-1 CASSVDRENYGYTF
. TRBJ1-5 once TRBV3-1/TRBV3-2 CASSQGSHSNQPQHF
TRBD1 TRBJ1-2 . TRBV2 CASSVGQGSGYTF
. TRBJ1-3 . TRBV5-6 CASSLGDGNTIYF
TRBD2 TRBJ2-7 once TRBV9 CASSVGLAGDEQYF
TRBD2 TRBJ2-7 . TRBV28 CASSPSGGPIYEQYF
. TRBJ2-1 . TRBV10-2 CASNGVDGTALNEQFF
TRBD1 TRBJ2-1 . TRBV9 CASSGSGTASYNEQFF
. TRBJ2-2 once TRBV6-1 CASSAGAASNTGELFF
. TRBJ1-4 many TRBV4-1 CASSLRSQREGEKLFF